The present T cell receptor (beta chain) was sequenced within a study of molecular identifiers for immune sequencing clone quantification. In its sample, this clonotype was seen many times. The CDR3 consists of 14 residues. Germline CDR1 LNHDA, CDR2 SQIVND (reference sequence). The V and J ends lost 6 bases and 1 base respectively, with 9 bases between them. TCRdb recomputed calls from the PCR reads with MiXCR, one row per CDR3 protein. The table lists about 640,000 distinct CDR3 sequences, just under 20% of them singletons. The sample comprised naive CD8+ T cells from blood, with Jurkat cell RNA spiked in. Subset in this sample: FACS-sorted CD8+CD4-CCR7+CD45RA+ naive T cells. The J gene is TRBJ2-2, the V gene TRBV19, with a weak D call TRBD1 (6 bases). The receptor comes from a human donor in good health. Some libraries in this study had Jurkat cell RNA spiked in. DNA of the CDR3: TGTGCCAGTAGCCCGACAGGGAACACCGGGGAGCTGTTTTTT. Translation: CASSPTGNTGELFF.